This TCR beta chain is from a study of response to subunit inactivated influenza vaccine. Study-wide results and caveats: After each seasonal influenza vaccination, few new T cells are recruited, the authors suggested.

TCRdb re-called the RT-PCR reads with MiXCR, one entry per CDR3 protein. The table records 600,000 to 850,000 distinct CDR3 sequences, approximately 15% of them present only once. This clonotype was seen ten or more times. Its antigen is unknown. The ends were cut back, 4 bases at V and 3 bases at J, with 17 bases in the middle. This CDR3 comprises 15 residues. Germline lookup yields CDR1 SGDLS and CDR2 YYNGEE. The sample consisted of PBMCs from blood, taken roughly 15 days before vaccination. This TCR derives from a man aged 45-60 years who received an inactivated influenza vaccine. The genes are TRBV9 and TRBJ2-7, with D unclear. The CDR3 DNA follows: TGTGCCAGCAGCCCCCGGTCCACGGCAATCTACGAGCAGTACTTC. Translated: CASSPRSTAIYEQYF.